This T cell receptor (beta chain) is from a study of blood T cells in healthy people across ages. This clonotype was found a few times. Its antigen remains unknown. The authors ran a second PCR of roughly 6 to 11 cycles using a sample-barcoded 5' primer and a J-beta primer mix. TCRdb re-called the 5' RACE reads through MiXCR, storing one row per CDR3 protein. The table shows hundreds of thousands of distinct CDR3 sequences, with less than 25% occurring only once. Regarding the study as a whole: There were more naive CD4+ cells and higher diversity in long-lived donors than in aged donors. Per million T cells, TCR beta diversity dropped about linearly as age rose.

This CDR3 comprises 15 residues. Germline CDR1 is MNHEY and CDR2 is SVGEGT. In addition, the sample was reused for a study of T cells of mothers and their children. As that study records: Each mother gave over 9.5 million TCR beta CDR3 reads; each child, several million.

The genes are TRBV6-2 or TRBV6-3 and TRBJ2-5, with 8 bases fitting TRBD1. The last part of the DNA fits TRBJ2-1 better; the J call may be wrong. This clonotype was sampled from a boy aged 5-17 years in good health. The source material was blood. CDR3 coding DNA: TGTGCCAGCAGTTATGTAGACAGGGGTCACAATGAGCAGTTCTTC. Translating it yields CASSYVDRGHNEQFF.